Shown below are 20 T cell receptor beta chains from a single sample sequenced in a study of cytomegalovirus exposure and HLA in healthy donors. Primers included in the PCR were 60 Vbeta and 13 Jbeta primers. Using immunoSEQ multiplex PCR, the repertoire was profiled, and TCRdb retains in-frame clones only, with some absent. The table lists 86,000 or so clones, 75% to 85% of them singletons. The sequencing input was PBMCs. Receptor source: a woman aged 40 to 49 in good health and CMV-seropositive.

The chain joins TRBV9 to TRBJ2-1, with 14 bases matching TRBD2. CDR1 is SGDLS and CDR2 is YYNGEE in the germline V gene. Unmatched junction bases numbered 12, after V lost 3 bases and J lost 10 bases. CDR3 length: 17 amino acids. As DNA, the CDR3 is TGTGCCAGCAGCGCATCGATCGGACTAGCGGGAGGACAGGAGCAGTTCTTC. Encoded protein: CASSASIGLAGGQEQFF.

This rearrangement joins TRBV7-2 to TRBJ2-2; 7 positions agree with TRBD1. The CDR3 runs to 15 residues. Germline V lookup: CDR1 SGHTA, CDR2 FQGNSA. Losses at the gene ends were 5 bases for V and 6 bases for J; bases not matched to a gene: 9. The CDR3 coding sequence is TGTGCCAGCAGCCTACAAATTACAGGGGCCGGGGAGCTGTTTTTT. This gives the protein CASSLQITGAGELFF. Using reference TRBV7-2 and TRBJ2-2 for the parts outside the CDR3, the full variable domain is GAGVSQSPSNKVTEKGKDVELRCDPISGHTALYWYRQSLGQGLEFLIYFQGNSAPDKSGLPSDRFSAERTGGSVSTLTIQRTQQEDSAVYLCASSLQITGAGELFFGEGSRLTVL.

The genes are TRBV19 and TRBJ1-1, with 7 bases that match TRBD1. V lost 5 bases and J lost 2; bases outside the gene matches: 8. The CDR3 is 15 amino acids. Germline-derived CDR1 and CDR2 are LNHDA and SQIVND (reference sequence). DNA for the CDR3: TGTGCCAGTAGTGGAAGGGACAGAACCAACACTGAAGCTTTCTTT. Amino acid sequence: CASSGRDRTNTEAFF.

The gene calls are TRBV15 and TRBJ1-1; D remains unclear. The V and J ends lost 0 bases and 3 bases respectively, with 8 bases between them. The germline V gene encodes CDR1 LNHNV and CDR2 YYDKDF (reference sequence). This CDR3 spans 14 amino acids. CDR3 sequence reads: CATSRDAEDTEAFF. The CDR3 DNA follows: TGTGCCACCAGCAGAGATGCGGAGGACACTGAAGCTTTCTTT.

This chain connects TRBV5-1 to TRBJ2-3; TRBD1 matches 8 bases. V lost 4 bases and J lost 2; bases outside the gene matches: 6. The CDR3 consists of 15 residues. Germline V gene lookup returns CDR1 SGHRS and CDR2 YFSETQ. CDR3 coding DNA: TGCGCCAGCAGCCCCCCAGGGGGCTACACAGATACGCAGTATTTT. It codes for CASSPPGGYTDTQYF.

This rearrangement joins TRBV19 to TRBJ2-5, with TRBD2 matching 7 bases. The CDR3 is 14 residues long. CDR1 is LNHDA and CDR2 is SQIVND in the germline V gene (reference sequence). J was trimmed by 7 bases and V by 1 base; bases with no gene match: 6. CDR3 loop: CASSIGTSDGTQYF. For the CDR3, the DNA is TGTGCCAGTAGTATAGGAACTAGCGACGGGACCCAGTACTTC.

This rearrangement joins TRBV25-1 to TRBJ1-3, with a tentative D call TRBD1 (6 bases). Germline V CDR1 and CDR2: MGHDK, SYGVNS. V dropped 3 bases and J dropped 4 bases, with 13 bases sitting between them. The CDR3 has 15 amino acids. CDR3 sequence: CASSDPTGFGNTIYF. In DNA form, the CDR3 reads TGTGCCAGCAGTGATCCCACAGGGTTCGGAAACACCATATATTTT.

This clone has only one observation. The CDR3, as DNA: TGCAGCGCCTACAGCGGAGCTAGCTCCTACGAGCAGTACTTC. Translating it yields CSAYSGASSYEQYF. The rearrangement links TRBV29-1 to TRBJ2-7; weak D call: TRBD2 (5 bases). Germline CDR1 SQVTM, CDR2 ANQGSEA. The CDR3 loop spans 14 amino acids. V was shortened by 7 bases and J by 0 bases, with 16 bases between the two germline ends.

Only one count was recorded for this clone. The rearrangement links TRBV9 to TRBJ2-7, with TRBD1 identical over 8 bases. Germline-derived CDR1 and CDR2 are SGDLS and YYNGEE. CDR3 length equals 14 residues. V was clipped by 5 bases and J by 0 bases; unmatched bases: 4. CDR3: CASSTGGGSYEQYF. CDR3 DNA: TGTGCCAGCAGTACAGGGGGAGGCTCCTACGAGCAGTACTTC.

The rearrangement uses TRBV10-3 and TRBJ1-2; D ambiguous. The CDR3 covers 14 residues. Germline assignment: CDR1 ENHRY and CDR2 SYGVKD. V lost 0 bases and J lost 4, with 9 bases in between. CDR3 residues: CAISESLGSYGYTF. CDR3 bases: TGTGCCATCAGTGAGTCTCTGGGGAGCTATGGCTACACCTTC.

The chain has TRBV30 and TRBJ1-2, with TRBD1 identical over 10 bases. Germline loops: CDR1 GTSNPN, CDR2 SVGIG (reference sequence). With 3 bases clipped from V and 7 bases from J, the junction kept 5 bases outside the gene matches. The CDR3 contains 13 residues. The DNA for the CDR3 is TGTGCCTGGAGCGAGGGACAGGGGTTTGGCTACACCTTC. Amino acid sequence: CAWSEGQGFGYTF.

The chain's CDR3 is CASSDQPGVQNEQYF. The DNA for the CDR3 is TGTGCCAGCAGTGACCAACCGGGAGTGCAAAACGAGCAGTACTTC. The genes are TRBV6-4 and TRBJ2-7; a possible D gene is TRBD2 (6 bases). The CDR3 totals 15 residues. The germline gives CDR1 MRHNA, CDR2 SNTAGT. V lost 2 bases and J lost 5, with 16 bases in between.

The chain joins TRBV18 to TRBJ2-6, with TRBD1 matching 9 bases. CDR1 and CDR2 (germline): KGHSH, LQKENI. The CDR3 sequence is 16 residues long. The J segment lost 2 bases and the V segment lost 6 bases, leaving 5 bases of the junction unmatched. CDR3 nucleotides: TGTGCCAGCTCGGCACAGGGGGCGACTGGGGCCAACGTCCTGACTTTC. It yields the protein CASSAQGATGANVLTF.

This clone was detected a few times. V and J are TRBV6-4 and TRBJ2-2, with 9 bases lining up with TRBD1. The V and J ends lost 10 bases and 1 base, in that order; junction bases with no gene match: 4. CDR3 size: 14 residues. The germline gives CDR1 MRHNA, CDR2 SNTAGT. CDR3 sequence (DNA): TGTGCCACCCGACAGGGGGGGAACACCGGGGAGCTGTTTTTT. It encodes CATRQGGNTGELFF.

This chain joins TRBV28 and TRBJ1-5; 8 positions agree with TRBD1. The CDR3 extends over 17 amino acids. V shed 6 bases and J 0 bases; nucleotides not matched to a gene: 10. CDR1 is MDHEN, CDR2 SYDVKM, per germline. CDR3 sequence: CASSPRDRTYSNQPQHF. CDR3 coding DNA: TGTGCCAGCAGCCCCCGGGACAGGACCTATAGCAATCAGCCCCAGCATTTT.

CDR3 DNA: TGTGCCAGCTCAATCACAGGGGGCAGCACAGATACGCAGTATTTT. As protein: CASSITGGSTDTQYF. This sequence joins TRBV18 and TRBJ2-3, with 9 bases lining up with TRBD1. This CDR3 comprises 15 residues. Per the germline V gene, CDR1 is KGHSH and CDR2 is LQKENI. J gave up 0 bases and V 5 bases, and 3 bases lay outside the gene matches.

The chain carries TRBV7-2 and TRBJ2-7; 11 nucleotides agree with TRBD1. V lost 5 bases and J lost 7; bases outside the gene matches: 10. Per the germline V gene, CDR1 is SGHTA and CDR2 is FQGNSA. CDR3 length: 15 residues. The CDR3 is CASSSRTGGWKEQYF. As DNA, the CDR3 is TGTGCCAGCAGCAGCCGGACAGGGGGCTGGAAAGAGCAGTACTTC.

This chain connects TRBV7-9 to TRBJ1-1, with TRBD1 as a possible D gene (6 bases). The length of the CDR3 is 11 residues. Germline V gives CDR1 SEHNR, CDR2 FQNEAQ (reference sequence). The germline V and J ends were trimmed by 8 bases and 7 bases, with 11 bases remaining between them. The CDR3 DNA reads TGTGCCAGCGGACAGTCCCATGAAGCTTTCTTT. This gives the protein CASGQSHEAFF.

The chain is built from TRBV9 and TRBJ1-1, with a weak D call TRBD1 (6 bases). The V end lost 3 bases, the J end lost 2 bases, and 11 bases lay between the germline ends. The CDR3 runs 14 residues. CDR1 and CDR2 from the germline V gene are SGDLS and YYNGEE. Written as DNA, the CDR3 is TGTGCCAGCAGCGGCGGGGGCACCAACACTGAAGCTTTCTTT. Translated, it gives CASSGGGTNTEAFF.

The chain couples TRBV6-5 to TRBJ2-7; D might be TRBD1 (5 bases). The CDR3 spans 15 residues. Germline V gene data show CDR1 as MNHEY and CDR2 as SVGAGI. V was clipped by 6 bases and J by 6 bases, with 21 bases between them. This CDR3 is CASSPPDTRTFEQYF. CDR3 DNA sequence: TGTGCCAGCAGCCCCCCGGACACGCGAACCTTCGAGCAGTACTTC.